This is a list of T cell receptor beta chains from one sample in a study of beta chain features in type 1 diabetes. TCRdb's copy holds only in-frame clones and misses some; the assay was immunoSEQ multiplex PCR. The sample carries hundreds of thousands of clones, 10% to 15% recorded once. Sequencing used naive CD4+ T cells from blood. Source of these receptors: a man aged 18 to 30 in good health. Both conserved end residues are part of each CDR3. The D gene is left open where the match is weak. Clone size is stated in some rows and not others, as once, few, many or a class when expanded.

>TRBV7-2|TRBD1|TRBJ1-2|-
CASSFTGGENYGYTF
TGTGCCAGCAGCTTTACAGGGGGAGAGAACTATGGCTACACCTTC
>TRBV7-8|-|TRBJ2-7|-
CASSLGGGEAYEQYF
TGTGCCAGCAGCTTAGGAGGAGGGGAGGCCTACGAGCAGTACTTC
>TRBV28|-|TRBJ1-2|few
CASSSKDRPWRGYTF
TGTGCCAGCAGTTCAAAAGACAGGCCGTGGCGTGGCTACACCTTC
>TRBV27|-|TRBJ1-5|few
CASSPRPAPGAAYSNQPQHF
TGTGCCAGCAGTCCAAGACCCGCACCAGGGGCCGCTTATAGCAATCAGCCCCAGCATTTT
>TRBV27|TRBD2|TRBJ2-1|-
CASSLRGRGAGEQFF
TGTGCCAGCAGTTTACGGGGGCGGGGGGCCGGGGAGCAGTTCTTC
>TRBV7-9|-|TRBJ1-1|few
CASSFRGGTEAFF
TGTGCCAGCAGCTTTAGAGGGGGCACTGAAGCTTTCTTT
>TRBV20-1|TRBD1|TRBJ1-1|-
CSKTGATEAFF
TGCAGTAAAACAGGGGCCACTGAAGCTTTCTTT
>TRBV9|TRBD2|TRBJ2-1|few
CASSVVGSGVVNEQFF
TGTGCCAGCAGCGTAGTAGGTAGCGGGGTGGTAAATGAGCAGTTCTTC
>TRBV7-9|-|TRBJ1-2|-
CASSINGRVEGGYTF
TGTGCCAGCAGCATCAACGGCAGGGTAGAAGGGGGCTACACCTTC
>TRBV7-2|TRBD2|TRBJ2-5|-
CASSVGLAGMETQYF
TGTGCCAGCAGCGTGGGACTAGCGGGAATGGAGACCCAGTACTTC
>TRBV30|TRBD1|TRBJ1-5|few
CAAGQGTNQPQHF
TGTGCTGCCGGACAGGGGACGAATCAGCCCCAGCATTTT
>TRBV15|-|TRBJ1-1|-
CATSREPGVMNTEAFF
TGTGCCACCAGCAGGGAACCAGGGGTGATGAACACTGAAGCTTTCTTT
>TRBV7-2|-|TRBJ2-7|-
CASSHYIYEQYF
TGTGCCAGCAGCCATTACATCTACGAGCAGTACTTC
>TRBV4-3|TRBD1|TRBJ2-7|-
CASSATGGPSYEQYF
TGCGCCAGCAGCGCTACAGGGGGCCCCTCCTACGAGCAGTACTTC
>TRBV19|-|TRBJ2-4|-
CASSQTRFQYF
TGTGCCAGTAGCCAGACAAGGTTTCAGTACTTC
>TRBV7-2|TRBD2|TRBJ2-5|-
CASSFNGGGRPGTQYF
TGTGCCAGCAGCTTCAATGGCGGGGGGCGCCCGGGGACCCAGTACTTC
>TRBV9|TRBD2|TRBJ2-3|-
CASSPTSGGRADTQYF
TGTGCCAGCAGCCCCACTAGCGGGGGGCGCGCAGATACGCAGTATTTT
>TRBV7-2|TRBD2|TRBJ2-5|few
CASSPQGGRGETQYF
TGTGCCAGCAGCCCCCAGGGCGGGAGAGGGGAGACCCAGTACTTC
>TRBV4-3|-|TRBJ1-4|-
CASSQDRGYEKLFF
TGCGCCAGCAGCCAAGACAGGGGCTATGAAAAACTGTTTTTT
>TRBV9|TRBD2|TRBJ2-5|-
CASSVGLLSGGQETQYF
TGTGCCAGCAGCGTAGGCCTCTTAAGCGGGGGGCAGGAGACCCAGTACTTC
>TRBV7-3|TRBD1|TRBJ2-3|-
CASSLVAGTGGGDTQYF
TGTGCCAGCAGCTTAGTGGCCGGGACAGGGGGTGGAGATACGCAGTATTTT
>TRBV4-3|-|TRBJ1-2|-
CASSQDRVGGYTF
TGCGCCAGCAGCCAAGATCGCGTCGGTGGCTACACCTTC
>TRBV4-3|TRBD2|TRBJ2-1|-
CASSQGLISSGRFRSYNEQFF
TGCGCCAGCAGCCAAGGTCTAATTTCTAGCGGGAGATTCCGCTCCTACAATGAGCAGTTCTTC
>TRBV30|TRBD1|TRBJ1-2|few
CAWSGQGTAPKGGYTF
TGTGCCTGGTCGGGACAGGGAACAGCCCCTAAGGGTGGCTACACCTTC
>TRBV9|-|TRBJ1-5|few
CASSVDGRGQPQHF
TGTGCCAGCAGCGTAGACGGGCGAGGGCAGCCCCAGCATTTT
>TRBV4-2|TRBD2|TRBJ2-1|few
CASSPGLAGEGEQFF
TGTGCCAGCAGCCCCGGACTAGCGGGGGAGGGTGAGCAGTTCTTC
>TRBV7-9|TRBD1|TRBJ2-1|few
CASSFTRQGPYNEQFF
TGTGCCAGCAGCTTCACGCGACAGGGGCCTTACAATGAGCAGTTCTTC
>TRBV7-8|-|TRBJ1-2|-
CASSLATTGIRGYTF
TGTGCCAGCAGCTTAGCTACTACAGGGATACGGGGCTACACCTTC
>TRBV28|-|TRBJ1-3|-
CASSTQVSGNTIYF
TGTGCCAGCAGTACACAAGTCTCTGGAAACACCATATATTTT
>TRBV9|-|TRBJ1-4|-
CASSRDISNEKLFF
TGTGCCAGCAGCCGGGACATCTCCAATGAAAAACTGTTTTTT
>TRBV6-6|-|TRBJ1-6|-
CASSFPGTSPLHF
TGTGCCAGCAGTTTCCCGGGAACTTCACCCCTCCACTTT
>TRBV28|-|TRBJ2-7|-
CASSRDSYEQYF
TGTGCCAGCAGCCGGGACTCCTACGAGCAGTACTTC
>TRBV4-1|-|TRBJ2-2|once
CASSQGTAGELFF
TGCGCCAGCAGCCAAGGGACAGCCGGGGAGCTGTTTTTT
>TRBV5-1|-|TRBJ1-6|-
CASSSGSGAGNSPLHF
TGCGCCAGCAGCTCGGGATCGGGCGCGGGGAATTCACCCCTCCACTTT
>TRBV11-2|TRBD2|TRBJ2-1|-
CASSTFRGSGRPYNEQFF
TGTGCCAGCAGCACCTTCCGGGGTAGCGGGAGACCCTACAATGAGCAGTTCTTC
>TRBV5-1|TRBD1|TRBJ1-2|few
CASSWGTQGVTPGYTF
TGCGCCAGCAGCTGGGGGACGCAGGGGGTGACTCCGGGCTACACCTTC
>TRBV7-2|TRBD2|TRBJ2-2|-
CASSLVAGENTGELFF
TGTGCCAGCAGCTTAGTAGCGGGGGAGAACACCGGGGAGCTGTTTTTT
>TRBV28|-|TRBJ1-1|-
CASIASEAFF
TGTGCCAGCATAGCCTCTGAAGCTTTCTTT
>TRBV10-3|TRBD1|TRBJ2-5|-
CAISLQGAIQETQYF
TGTGCCATCAGCCTTCAGGGGGCGATCCAAGAGACCCAGTACTTC
>TRBV11-2|TRBD1|TRBJ1-1|few
CASSLGQGNTEAFF
TGTGCCAGCAGCTTAGGACAGGGCAACACTGAAGCTTTCTTT
>TRBV28|-|TRBJ2-1|-
CASSLRSGAFF
TGTGCCAGCAGTTTAAGGTCAGGGGCATTCTTC
>TRBV4-1|-|TRBJ2-7|few
CASSQEGRGSSSYEQYF
TGCGCCAGCAGCCAAGAGGGAAGAGGGTCGAGCTCCTACGAGCAGTACTTC
>TRBV2|-|TRBJ1-5|few
CASSERAENQPQHF
TGTGCCAGCAGTGAGAGGGCAGAGAATCAGCCCCAGCATTTT
>TRBV5-4|-|TRBJ2-7|once
CASSLSGSAYEQYF
TGTGCCAGCAGCTTGTCCGGGAGCGCCTACGAGCAGTACTTC